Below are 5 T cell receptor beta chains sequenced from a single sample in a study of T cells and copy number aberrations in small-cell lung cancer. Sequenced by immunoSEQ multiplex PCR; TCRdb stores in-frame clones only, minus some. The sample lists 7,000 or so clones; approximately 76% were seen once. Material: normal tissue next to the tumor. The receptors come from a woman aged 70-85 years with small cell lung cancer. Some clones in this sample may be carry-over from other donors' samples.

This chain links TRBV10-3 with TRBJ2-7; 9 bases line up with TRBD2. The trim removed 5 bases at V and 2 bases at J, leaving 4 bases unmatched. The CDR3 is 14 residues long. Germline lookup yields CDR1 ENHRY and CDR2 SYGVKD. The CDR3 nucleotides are TGTGCCATCAGTTCCGGGACTAGCCCCTACGAGCAGTACTTC. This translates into CAISSGTSPYEQYF.

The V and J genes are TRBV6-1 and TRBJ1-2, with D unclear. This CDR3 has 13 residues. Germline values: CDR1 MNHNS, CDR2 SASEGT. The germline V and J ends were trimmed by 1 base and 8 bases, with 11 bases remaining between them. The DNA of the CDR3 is TGTGCCAGCAGTGAAGTAGCTCCAAGCGGCTACACCTTC. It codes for CASSEVAPSGYTF.

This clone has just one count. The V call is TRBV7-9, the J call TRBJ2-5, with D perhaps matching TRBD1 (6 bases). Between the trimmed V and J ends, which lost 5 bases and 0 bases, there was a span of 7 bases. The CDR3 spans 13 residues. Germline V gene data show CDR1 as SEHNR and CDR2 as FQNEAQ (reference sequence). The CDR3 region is CASSRTDQETQYF. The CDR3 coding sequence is TGTGCCAGCAGCCGGACAGACCAAGAGACCCAGTACTTC.

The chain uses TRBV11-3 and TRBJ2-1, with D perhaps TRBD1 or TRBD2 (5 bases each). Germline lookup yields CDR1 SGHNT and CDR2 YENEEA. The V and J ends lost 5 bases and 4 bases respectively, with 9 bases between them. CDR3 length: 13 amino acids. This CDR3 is CASSGDGYNEQFF. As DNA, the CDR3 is TGTGCCAGCAGCGGGGACGGGTACAATGAGCAGTTCTTC. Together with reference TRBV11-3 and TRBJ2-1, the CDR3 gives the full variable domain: EAGVVQSPRYKIIEKKQPVAFWCNPISGHNTLYWYLQNLGQGPELLIRYENEEAVDDSQLPKDRFSAERLKGVDSTLKIQPAELGDSAVYLCASSGDGYNEQFFGPGTRLTVL.

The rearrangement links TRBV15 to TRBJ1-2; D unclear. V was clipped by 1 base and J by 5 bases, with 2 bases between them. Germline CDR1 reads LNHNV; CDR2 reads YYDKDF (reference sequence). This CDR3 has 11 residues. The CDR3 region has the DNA TGTGCCACCAGCAGAGGGTATGGCTACACCTTC. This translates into CATSRGYGYTF.